These 13 T cell receptor beta chains share one sample of origin, sequenced in a study of CD8+ T cells in alopecia areata. RNA was isolated and reverse transcribed to cDNA, the sequencing template. Produced via immunoSEQ multiplex PCR; TCRdb's table is partial and in-frame only. The sample consists of 150,000 to 200,000 clones, about 54% of them appearing once. Treatment: oral pan-JAK inhibitor, 5-10 mg twice daily. The source was CD4+ T cells sorted from blood, collected at approximately week 56, from a patient treated with tofacitinib. The receptors originated from a human donor with alopecia areata.

There are a few counts of this clone. CDR3 loop: CAWSPDSRGELFF. For the CDR3, the DNA is TGTGCCTGGAGTCCCGACAGCCGCGGGGAGCTGTTTTTT. The J gene is TRBJ2-2, the V gene TRBV30; possibly TRBD1 for D (5 bases). V was trimmed by 2 bases and J by 7 bases, leaving 11 bases between them. This CDR3 has 13 residues. Germline V gene lookup returns CDR1 GTSNPN and CDR2 SVGIG (reference sequence).

The chain recombines TRBV5-1 with TRBJ1-2; D call uncertain. The CDR3 totals 13 residues. CDR1 is SGHRS and CDR2 is YFSETQ in the germline V gene. With 0 bases removed from V and 2 bases from J, the gap between germline ends came to 5 bases. The CDR3 spells CASSLGENYGYTF. The CDR3 nucleotides read TGCGCCAGCAGCTTGGGGGAGAACTATGGCTACACCTTC.

The chain uses TRBV6-5 and TRBJ2-6, with a possible D match to TRBD1 (6 bases). The CDR3 extends over 15 amino acids. Germline assignment: CDR1 MNHEY and CDR2 SVGAGI. The V end was cut by 5 bases, the J end by 2 bases, with 10 bases between. In nucleotides, the CDR3 is TGTGCCAGCAGTAAAGGGGGAGCTGGGGCCAACGTCCTGACTTTC. As protein: CASSKGGAGANVLTF.

This clone has only one observation. This sequence joins TRBV14 and TRBJ1-1; 12 bases agree with TRBD1. With V trimmed by 3 bases and J by 6 bases, 11 bases remained unmatched. CDR3 length equals 17 residues. Germline-derived CDR1 and CDR2 are SGHDN and FVKESK. The CDR3 spells CASSQGQGARYNAEAFF. CDR3 DNA: TGTGCCAGCAGCCAGGGACAGGGGGCCCGATATAACGCTGAAGCTTTCTTT.

This sequence joins TRBV9 and TRBJ2-5, with TRBD1 matching over 8 bases. Trimming at V came to 4 bases and at J to 5 bases, leaving 10 bases not matched to a gene. Germline CDR1 reads SGDLS; CDR2 reads YYNGEE. This CDR3 is 15 amino acids long. The CDR3 region is CASSPTDRAGETQYF. The CDR3 region has the DNA TGTGCCAGCAGCCCGACGGACAGGGCTGGCGAGACCCAGTACTTC.

This chain uses TRBV30 with TRBJ1-2, with unresolved D. Trimming took off 4 bases at V and 6 bases at J, with 9 bases between the two ends. In germline, CDR1 is GTSNPN, CDR2 SVGIG (reference sequence). This CDR3 region has 11 residues. The CDR3 DNA reads TGTGCCTGGAAATCTAAGAATGGCTACACCTTC. Translated: CAWKSKNGYTF.

This clone turned up a few times. The chain uses TRBV29-1 and TRBJ1-5; no clear D. CDR3 length: 11 residues. In germline, CDR1 is SQVTM, CDR2 ANQGSEA. Trimming shortened V by 8 bases and J by 3 bases, and 8 bases separated the two germline ends. CDR3 region: CSPGHNQPQHF. In nucleotides, the CDR3 is TGCAGCCCCGGCCACAATCAGCCCCAGCATTTT.

This clone was seen only once. The chain carries TRBV10-3 and TRBJ2-7, with D possibly matching TRBD2 (6 bases). Trimming removed 6 bases from V and 5 bases from J, with 17 bases in between. The germline V gene encodes CDR1 ENHRY and CDR2 SYGVKD. The CDR3 runs 14 residues. CDR3 DNA sequence: TGTGCCATCAGCGACGGACGGGGGATCGACGAGCAGTACTTC. Translation: CAISDGRGIDEQYF.

This clone appeared a few times. A junction boundary mismatches the germline segment, possibly from a read error. CDR3 protein: CASSGTRDLHRF. CDR3 DNA sequence: TGTGCCAGCAGTGGAACGCGGGACCTGCACCGCTTC. This chain links TRBV28 with TRBJ2-7; D is possibly TRBD2 (6 bases). The CDR3 contains 12 residues. The germline CDR1 and CDR2 sequences are MDHEN and SYDVKM. The whole variable domain, remainder taken from reference TRBV28 and TRBJ2-7, is DVKVTQSSRYLVKRTGEKVFLECVQDMDHENMFWYRQDPGLGLRLIYFSYDVKMKEKGDIPEGYSVSREKKERFSLILESASTNQTSMYLCASSGTRDLHRFGPGTRLTVT.

The CDR3 loop is CASRMTQTTNTGELFF. Written as DNA, the CDR3 is TGCGCCAGCAGGATGACCCAGACAACGAACACCGGGGAGCTGTTTTTT. The rearrangement uses TRBV4-1 and TRBJ2-2, with D uncertain. V lost 6 bases and J 0 bases, leaving 14 bases between the germline ends. CDR3 length: 16 amino acids. Germline V gives CDR1 MGHRA, CDR2 YSYEKL.

The rearrangement joins TRBV25-1 to TRBJ1-1; D remains unclear. The CDR3 runs 13 residues. Looked up from germline, CDR1 is MGHDK and CDR2 is SYGVNS. V was trimmed by 1 base and J by 7 bases, leaving 10 bases between them. Here the CDR3 DNA reads TGTGCCAGCAGTGAATTGACGAAGGGTGAAGCTTTCTTT. Translation gives CASSELTKGEAFF. Together with reference TRBV25-1 and TRBJ1-1, the CDR3 gives the full variable domain: EADIYQTPRYLVIGTGKKITLECSQTMGHDKMYWYQQDPGMELHLIHYSYGVNSTEKGDLSSESTVSRIRTEHFPLTLESARPSHTSQYLCASSELTKGEAFFGQGTRLTVV.

The V call is TRBV5-1, the J call TRBJ1-1; 7 bases map to TRBD1. This CDR3 has 14 amino acids. Per germline, CDR1 SGHRS and CDR2 YFSETQ. Unmatched junction bases numbered 4, after V lost 4 bases and J lost 1 base. CDR3 nucleotide sequence: TGCGCCAGCAGCAGGGACAGATCGAACACTGAAGCTTTCTTT. Protein sequence: CASSRDRSNTEAFF.

The chain couples TRBV30 to TRBJ2-3, with a weak D call TRBD2 (5 bases). Looked up from germline, CDR1 is GTSNPN and CDR2 is SVGIG (reference sequence). V was cut by 4 bases and J by 6 bases, with 14 bases left in between. This CDR3 region has 13 residues. CDR3 in DNA: TGTGCCTGGAAACGGGATTTTTCTGATACGCAGTATTTT. This encodes CAWKRDFSDTQYF.